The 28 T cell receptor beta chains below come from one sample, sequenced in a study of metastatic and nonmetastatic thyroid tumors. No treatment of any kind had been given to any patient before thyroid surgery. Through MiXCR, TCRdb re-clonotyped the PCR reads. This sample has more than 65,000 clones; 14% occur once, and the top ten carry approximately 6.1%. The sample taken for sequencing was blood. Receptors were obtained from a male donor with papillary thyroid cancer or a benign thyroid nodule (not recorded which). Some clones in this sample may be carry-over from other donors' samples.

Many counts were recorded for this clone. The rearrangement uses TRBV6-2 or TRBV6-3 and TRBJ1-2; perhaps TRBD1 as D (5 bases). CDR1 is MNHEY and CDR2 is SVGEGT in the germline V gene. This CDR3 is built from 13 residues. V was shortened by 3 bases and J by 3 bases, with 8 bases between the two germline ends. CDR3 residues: CASSYGGDYGYTF. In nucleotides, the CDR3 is TGTGCCAGCAGTTATGGGGGGGACTATGGCTACACCTTC.

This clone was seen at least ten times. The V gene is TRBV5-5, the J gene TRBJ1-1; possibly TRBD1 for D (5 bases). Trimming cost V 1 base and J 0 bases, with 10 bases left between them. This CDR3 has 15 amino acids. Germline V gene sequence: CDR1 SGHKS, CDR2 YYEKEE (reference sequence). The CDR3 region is CASSLPGPMNTEAFF. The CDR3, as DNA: TGTGCCAGCAGCTTGCCGGGACCGATGAACACTGAAGCTTTCTTT.

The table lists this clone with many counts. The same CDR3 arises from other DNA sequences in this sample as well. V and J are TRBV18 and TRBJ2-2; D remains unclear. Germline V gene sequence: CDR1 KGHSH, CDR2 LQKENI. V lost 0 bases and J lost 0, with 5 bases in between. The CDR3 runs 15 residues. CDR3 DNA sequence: TGTGCCAGCTCACCACCGACCACGAACACCGGGGAGCTGTTTTTT. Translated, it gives CASSPPTTNTGELFF.

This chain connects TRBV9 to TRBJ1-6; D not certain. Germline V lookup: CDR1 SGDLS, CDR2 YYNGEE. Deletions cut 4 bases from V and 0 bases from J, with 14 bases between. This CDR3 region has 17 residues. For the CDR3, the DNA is TGTGCCAGCAGCCCCCGAGATCCGAGCTCCTATAATTCACCCCTCCACTTT. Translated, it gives CASSPRDPSSYNSPLHF.

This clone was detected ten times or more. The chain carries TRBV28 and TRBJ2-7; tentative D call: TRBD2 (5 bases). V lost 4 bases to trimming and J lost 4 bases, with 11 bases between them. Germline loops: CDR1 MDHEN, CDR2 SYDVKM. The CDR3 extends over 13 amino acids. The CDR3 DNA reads TGTGCCAGCAGTTACCTACGAGGGTACGAGCAGTACTTC. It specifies CASSYLRGYEQYF.

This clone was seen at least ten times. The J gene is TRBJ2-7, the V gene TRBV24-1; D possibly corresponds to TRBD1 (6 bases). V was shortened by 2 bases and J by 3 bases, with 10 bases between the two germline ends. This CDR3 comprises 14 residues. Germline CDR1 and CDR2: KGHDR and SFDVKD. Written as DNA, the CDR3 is TGTGCCACCAGTGATTCCGGACAGAGCTACGAGCAGTACTTC. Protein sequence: CATSDSGQSYEQYF.

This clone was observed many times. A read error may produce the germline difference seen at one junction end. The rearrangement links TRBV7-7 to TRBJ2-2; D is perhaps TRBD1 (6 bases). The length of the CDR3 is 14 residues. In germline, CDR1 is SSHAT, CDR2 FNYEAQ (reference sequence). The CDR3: CASTSLQGAGELFF. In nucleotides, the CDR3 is TGTGCTAGCACCTCCTTACAGGGAGCCGGGGAGCTGTTTTTT.

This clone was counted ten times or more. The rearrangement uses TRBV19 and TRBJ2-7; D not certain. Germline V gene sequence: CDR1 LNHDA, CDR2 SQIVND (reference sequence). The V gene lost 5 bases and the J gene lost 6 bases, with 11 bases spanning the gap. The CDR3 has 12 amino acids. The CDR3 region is CASSSQLGEQYF. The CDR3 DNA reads TGTGCCAGTAGTTCGCAACTTGGCGAGCAGTACTTC.

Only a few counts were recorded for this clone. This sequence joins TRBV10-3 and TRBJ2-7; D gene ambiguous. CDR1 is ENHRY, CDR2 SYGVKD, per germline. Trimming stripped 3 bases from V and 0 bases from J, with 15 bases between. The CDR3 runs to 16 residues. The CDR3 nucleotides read TGTGCCATCAGTGACCCGGTCCTCACGGGCTCCTACGAGCAGTACTTC. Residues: CAISDPVLTGSYEQYF.

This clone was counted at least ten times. CDR3 DNA sequence: TGCGCCAGCAGCTTGGACGATCCCCCCCAAGAGACCCAGTACTTC. Translation gives CASSLDDPPQETQYF. V gene TRBV5-1 combines with J gene TRBJ2-5; D is unresolved. There are 15 residues in the CDR3. V was pared by 0 bases and J by 1 base, with 10 bases between. Germline CDR1 is SGHRS and CDR2 is YFSETQ. Full variable domain (missing parts from reference TRBV5-1 and TRBJ2-5): KAGVTQTPRYLIKTRGQQVTLSCSPISGHRSVSWYQQTPGQGLQFLFEYFSETQRNKGNFPGRFSGRQFSNSRSEMNVSTLELGDSALYLCASSLDDPPQETQYFGPGTRLLVL.

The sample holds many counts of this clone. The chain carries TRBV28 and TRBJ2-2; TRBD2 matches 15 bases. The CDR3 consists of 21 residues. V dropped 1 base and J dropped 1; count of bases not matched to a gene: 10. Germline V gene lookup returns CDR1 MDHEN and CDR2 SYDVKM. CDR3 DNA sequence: TGTGCCAGCAGTTTATATGCCTGGGGACTAGCGGGAGGAGAGAACACCGGGGAGCTGTTTTTT. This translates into CASSLYAWGLAGGENTGELFF. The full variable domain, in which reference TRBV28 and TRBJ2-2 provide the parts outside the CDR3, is DVKVTQSSRYLVKRTGEKVFLECVQDMDHENMFWYRQDPGLGLRLIYFSYDVKMKEKGDIPEGYSVSREKKERFSLILESASTNQTSMYLCASSLYAWGLAGGENTGELFFGEGSRLTVL.

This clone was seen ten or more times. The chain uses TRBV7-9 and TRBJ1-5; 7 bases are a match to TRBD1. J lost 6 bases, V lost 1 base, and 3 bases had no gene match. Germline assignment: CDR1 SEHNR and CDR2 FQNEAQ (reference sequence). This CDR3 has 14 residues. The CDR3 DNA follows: TGTGCCAGCAGCTTAGGGGCAGGGGGTCAGCCCCAGCATTTT. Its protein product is CASSLGAGGQPQHF.

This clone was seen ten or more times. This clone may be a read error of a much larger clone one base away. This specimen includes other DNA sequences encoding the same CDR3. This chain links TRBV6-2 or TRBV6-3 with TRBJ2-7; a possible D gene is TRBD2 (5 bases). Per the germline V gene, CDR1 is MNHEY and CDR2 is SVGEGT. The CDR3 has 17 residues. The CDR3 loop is CASSYFSTKASSYEQYF. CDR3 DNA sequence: TGCGCCAGCAGTTACTTTTCGACTAAGGCAAGCTCCTACGAGCAGTACTTC.

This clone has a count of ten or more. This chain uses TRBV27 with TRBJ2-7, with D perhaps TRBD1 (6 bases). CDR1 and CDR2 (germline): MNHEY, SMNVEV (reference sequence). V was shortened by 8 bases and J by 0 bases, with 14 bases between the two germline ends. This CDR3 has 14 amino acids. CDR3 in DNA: TGTGCCAGCGCGCTCAGGGGTTCCTCCTACGAGCAGTACGTC. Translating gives CASALRGSSYEQYV.

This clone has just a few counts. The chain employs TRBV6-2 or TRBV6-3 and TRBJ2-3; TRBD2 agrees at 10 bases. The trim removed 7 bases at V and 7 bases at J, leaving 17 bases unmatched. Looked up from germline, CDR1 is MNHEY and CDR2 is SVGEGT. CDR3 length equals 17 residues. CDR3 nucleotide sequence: TGTGCCAGCACTGGGGCTAGCGGGAGAGGTTGGACATATACGCAGTATTTT. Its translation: CASTGASGRGWTYTQYF.

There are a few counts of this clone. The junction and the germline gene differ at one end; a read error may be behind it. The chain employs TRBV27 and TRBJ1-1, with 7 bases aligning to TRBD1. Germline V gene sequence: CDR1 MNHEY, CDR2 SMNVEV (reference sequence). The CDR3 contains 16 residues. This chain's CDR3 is CASRSLRTGENTEDFF. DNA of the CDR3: TGTGCCAGCAGATCACTTAGGACAGGCGAGAACACTGAAGATTTCTTT.

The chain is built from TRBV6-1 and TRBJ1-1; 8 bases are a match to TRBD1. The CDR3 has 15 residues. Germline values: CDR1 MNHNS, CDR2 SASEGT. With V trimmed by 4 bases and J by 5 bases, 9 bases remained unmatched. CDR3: CASSGHWTGKTEAFF. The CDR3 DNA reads TGTGCCAGCAGTGGCCATTGGACAGGGAAAACTGAAGCTTTCTTT.

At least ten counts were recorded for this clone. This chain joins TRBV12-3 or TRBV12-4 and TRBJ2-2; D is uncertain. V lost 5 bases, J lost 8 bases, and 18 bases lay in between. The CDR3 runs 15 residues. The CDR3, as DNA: TGTGCCAGCAGTCATTACTCACCGCACAAGGGGGAGCTGTTTTTT. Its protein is CASSHYSPHKGELFF.

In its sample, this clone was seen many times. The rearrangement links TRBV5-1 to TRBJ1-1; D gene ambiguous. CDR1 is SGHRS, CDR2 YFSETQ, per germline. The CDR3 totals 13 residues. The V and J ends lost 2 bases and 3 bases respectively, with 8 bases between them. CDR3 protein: CASSFKSDTEAFF. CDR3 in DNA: TGCGCCAGCAGCTTTAAGTCGGACACTGAAGCTTTCTTT.

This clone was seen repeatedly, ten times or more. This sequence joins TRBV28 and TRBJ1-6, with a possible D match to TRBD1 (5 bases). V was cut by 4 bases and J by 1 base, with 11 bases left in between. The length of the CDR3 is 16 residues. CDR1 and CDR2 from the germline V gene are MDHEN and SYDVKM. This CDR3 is CASSSQTESYNSPLHF. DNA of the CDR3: TGTGCCAGCAGTTCTCAGACAGAGTCCTATAATTCACCCCTCCACTTT.

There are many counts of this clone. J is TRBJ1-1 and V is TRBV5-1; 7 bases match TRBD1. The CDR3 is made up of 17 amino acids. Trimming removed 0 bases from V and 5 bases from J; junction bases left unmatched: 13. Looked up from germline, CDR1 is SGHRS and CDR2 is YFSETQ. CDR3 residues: CASSLDNRDRERTEAFF. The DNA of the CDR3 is TGCGCCAGCAGCTTGGATAACCGCGACAGGGAAAGGACTGAAGCTTTCTTT.

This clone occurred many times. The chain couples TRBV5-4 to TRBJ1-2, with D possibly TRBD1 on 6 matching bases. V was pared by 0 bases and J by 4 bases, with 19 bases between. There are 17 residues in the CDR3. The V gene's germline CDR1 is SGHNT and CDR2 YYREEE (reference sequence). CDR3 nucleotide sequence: TGTGCCAGCAGCTTGGGTGTTCGGGCAGGGGATGGCTATGGCTACACCTTC. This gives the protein CASSLGVRAGDGYGYTF.

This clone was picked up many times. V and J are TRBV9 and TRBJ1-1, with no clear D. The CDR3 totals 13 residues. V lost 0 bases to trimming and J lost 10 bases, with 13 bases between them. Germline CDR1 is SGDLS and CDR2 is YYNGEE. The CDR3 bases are TGTGCCAGCAGCGTAGGGGAGTGGGGTAGAGCTTTCTTT. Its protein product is CASSVGEWGRAFF. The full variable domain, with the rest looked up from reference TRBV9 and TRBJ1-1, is DSGVTQTPKHLITATGQRVTLRCSPRSGDLSVYWYQQSLDQGLQFLIQYYNGEERAKGNILERFSAQQFPDLHSELNLSSLELGDSALYFCASSVGEWGRAFFGQGTRLTVV.

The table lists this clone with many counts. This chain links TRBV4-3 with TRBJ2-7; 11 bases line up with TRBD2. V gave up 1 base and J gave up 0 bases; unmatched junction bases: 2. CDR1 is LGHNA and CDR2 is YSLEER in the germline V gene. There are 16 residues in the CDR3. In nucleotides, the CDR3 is TGCGCCAGCAGCCAAGGACTAGCGGGAAGCTCCTACGAGCAGTACTTC. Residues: CASSQGLAGSSYEQYF.

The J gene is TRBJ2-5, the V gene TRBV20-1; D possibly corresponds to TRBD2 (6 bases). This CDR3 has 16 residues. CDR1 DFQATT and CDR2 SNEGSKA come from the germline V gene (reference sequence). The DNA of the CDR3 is TGCATTGTTAGGCCGTCGGACTATCGGGACCAAGAGACCCAGTACTTC. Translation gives CIVRPSDYRDQETQYF.

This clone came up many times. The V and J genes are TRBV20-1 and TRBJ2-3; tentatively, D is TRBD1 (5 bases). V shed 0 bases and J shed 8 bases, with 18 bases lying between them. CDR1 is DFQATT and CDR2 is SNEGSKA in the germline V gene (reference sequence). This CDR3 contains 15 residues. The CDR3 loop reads CSARDSAGLKGTQYF. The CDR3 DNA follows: TGCAGTGCTAGAGATTCGGCAGGGTTGAAAGGTACGCAGTATTTT.

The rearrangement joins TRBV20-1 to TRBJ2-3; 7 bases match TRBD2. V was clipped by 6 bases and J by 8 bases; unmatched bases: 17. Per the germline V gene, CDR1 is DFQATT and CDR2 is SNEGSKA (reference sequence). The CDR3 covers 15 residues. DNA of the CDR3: TGCAGTGCCTATATGGGGCGTACTCCGGGAGGTACGCAGTATTTT. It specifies CSAYMGRTPGGTQYF.

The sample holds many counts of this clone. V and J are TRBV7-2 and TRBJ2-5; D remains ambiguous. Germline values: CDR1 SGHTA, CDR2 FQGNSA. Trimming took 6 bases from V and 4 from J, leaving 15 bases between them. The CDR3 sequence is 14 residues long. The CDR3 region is CASRSSAVGETQYF. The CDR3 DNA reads TGTGCCAGCAGGTCTAGTGCGGTAGGAGAGACCCAGTACTTC.